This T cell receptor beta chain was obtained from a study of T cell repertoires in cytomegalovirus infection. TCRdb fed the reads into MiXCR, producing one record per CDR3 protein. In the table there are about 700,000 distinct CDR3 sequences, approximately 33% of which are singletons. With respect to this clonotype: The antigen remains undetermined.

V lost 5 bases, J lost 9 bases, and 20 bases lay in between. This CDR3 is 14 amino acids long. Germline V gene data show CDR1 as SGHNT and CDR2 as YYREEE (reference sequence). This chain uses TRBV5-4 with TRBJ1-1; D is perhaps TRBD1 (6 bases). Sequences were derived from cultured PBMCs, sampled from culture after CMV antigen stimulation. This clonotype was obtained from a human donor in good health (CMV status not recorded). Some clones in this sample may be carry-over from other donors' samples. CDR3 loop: CASSPTFSRGQAFF. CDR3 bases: TGTGCCAGCAGTCCGACCTTTTCCAGGGGTCAAGCTTTCTTT.